Presented here are 9 T cell receptor beta chains from one specimen sequenced in a study of human T cells and chemical hapten exposure. TCRdb independently ran MiXCR on the RACE reads; one entry per CDR3 protein. The table has some 340,000 distinct CDR3 sequences, around 7% seen once. Regarding time point: patch test 1, 2 weeks after DPC sensitization. The treatment denotes: therapeutic diphenylcyclopropenone sensitization with weekly scalp DPC. The sample was whole blood, taken in connection with sensitization to the hapten diphenylcyclopropenone (DPC). The origin of the receptors is a woman under 30 with alopecia areata. Some clones in this sample may be carry-over from other donors' samples.

This sequence joins TRBV12-5 and TRBJ1-1; D remains ambiguous. The CDR3 spans 12 residues. V lost 5 bases to trimming and J lost 7 bases, with 11 bases between them. Germline CDR1 and CDR2: LGHNT and FRNRAP. CDR3 region: CASGTFNGEAFF. For the CDR3, the DNA is TGTGCTAGTGGTACCTTCAATGGTGAAGCTTTCTTT.

The chain carries TRBV29-1 and TRBJ1-1; D gene unclear. V lost 0 bases, J lost 1 base, and 12 bases lay in between. This CDR3 region has 15 residues. Germline CDR1 SQVTM, CDR2 ANQGSEA. CDR3 amino acids: CSVEDEVRWNTEAFF. The CDR3 DNA is TGCAGCGTTGAAGATGAGGTGCGGTGGAACACTGAAGCTTTCTTT.

In this sample, this clonotype turned up many times. The V and J genes are TRBV7-6 and TRBJ2-3, with unresolved D. The CDR3 runs 12 residues. Germline V gene sequence: CDR1 SGHVS, CDR2 FNYEAQ. V dropped 4 bases and J dropped 6 bases, with 8 bases sitting between them. Here the CDR3 reads CASSSPFDTQYF. DNA for the CDR3: TGTGCCAGCAGCTCCCCCTTCGATACGCAGTATTTT.

The chain has TRBV2 and TRBJ2-3, with D possibly TRBD2 on 6 matching bases. Germline V CDR1 and CDR2: SNHLY, FYNNEI. The germline V and J ends were trimmed by 2 bases and 0 bases, with 9 bases remaining between them. The CDR3 has 15 amino acids. The CDR3 here is CASSERDLSTDTQYF. In DNA form, the CDR3 reads TGTGCCAGCAGTGAACGGGACTTGAGCACAGATACGCAGTATTTT. Looking up the rest from reference TRBV2 and TRBJ2-3 gives the full variable domain: EPEVTQTPSHQVTQMGQEVILRCVPISNHLYFYWYRQILGQKVEFLVSFYNNEISEKSEIFDDQFSVERPDGSNFTLKIRSTKLEDSAMYFCASSERDLSTDTQYFGPGTRLTVL.

J is TRBJ2-3 and V is TRBV14; 9 nucleotides line up with TRBD2. The CDR3 consists of 15 residues. Trimming took 3 bases from V and 7 from J; bases not matched to a gene: 8. CDR1 and CDR2 from the germline V gene are SGHDN and FVKESK. The CDR3 coding sequence is TGTGCCAGCAGCCACCCGCGGGGGGGCCTGAATACGCAGTATTTT. It is translated as CASSHPRGGLNTQYF.

This clonotype was detected many times. The genes are TRBV6-6 and TRBJ2-1; TRBD2 matches at 16 bases. V trimming: 6 bases; J trimming: 8 bases; junction bases outside the gene matches: 7. The germline CDR1 and CDR2 sequences are MNHNY and SVGAGI (reference sequence). This CDR3 region has 16 residues. Here the CDR3 DNA reads TGTGCCAGCAGCTCTCCGGGACTAGCGGGGGGGCATGAGCAGTTCTTC. This sequence encodes CASSSPGLAGGHEQFF.

This clonotype has just a few counts. The rearrangement links TRBV3-1 to TRBJ1-4; 8 bases fit TRBD1. The V gene end was trimmed by 2 bases and the J gene end by 5 bases; junction bases not matched to a gene: 7. Germline V gives CDR1 LGHDT, CDR2 YNNKEL (reference sequence). CDR3 size: 16 residues. CDR3 protein: CASSQHGQGRNEKLFF. CDR3 sequence (DNA): TGTGCCAGCAGCCAACATGGACAGGGTCGGAATGAAAAACTGTTTTTT.

This clonotype was picked up a small number of times. The J gene is TRBJ2-3, the V gene TRBV27; TRBD2 might be the D (5 bases). The CDR3 has 16 amino acids. Trimming shortened V by 7 bases and J by 4 bases, and 21 bases separated the two germline ends. Germline V lookup: CDR1 MNHEY, CDR2 SMNVEV (reference sequence). CDR3 sequence: CASTTLGRGRSDTQYF. CDR3 sequence (DNA): TGTGCCAGCACTACCTTGGGCCGGGGTAGGTCAGATACGCAGTATTTT.

This CDR3 is CASSSDRRVYEQYF. The CDR3 DNA sequence: TGTGCCAGCAGTTCGGACAGGAGGGTCTACGAGCAGTACTTC. The rearrangement joins TRBV6-2 or TRBV6-3 to TRBJ2-7; possible D gene TRBD1, 7 bases. Trimming removed 4 bases at V and 3 bases at J, with 13 bases between. The V gene's germline CDR1 is MNHEY and CDR2 SVGEGT. The CDR3 is 14 amino acids.